These 2 T cell receptor beta chains were sequenced from one sample in a study of T-cell memory formation after mild COVID-19. One entry per CDR3 protein, called by TCRdb with MiXCR from the 5' RACE reads. The data contain 150,000 to 200,000 distinct CDR3 sequences, under 14% of them singletons. Source material: PBMCs or a T cell subset sorted from them (not recorded which). The receptors were sampled from a man between 18 and 35 years old who had mild COVID-19 (a few samples of this study predate the infection). Cell type and time point are not known.

This clonotype was seen a few times. The chain employs TRBV9 and TRBJ2-2; D is perhaps TRBD2 (6 bases). Trimming pared 0 bases from V and 8 bases from J, leaving 11 bases between. This CDR3 has 14 residues. Looked up from germline, CDR1 is SGDLS and CDR2 is YYNGEE. The CDR3 DNA is TGTGCCAGCAGCGTAGTAGGAGGAGGGGGGGAGCTGTTTTTT. Its protein product is CASSVVGGGGELFF.

This clonotype was seen ten or more times. The chain is built from TRBV12-3 or TRBV12-4 and TRBJ2-7, with TRBD1 identical over 7 bases. V shed 6 bases, J shed 7 bases, and the junction held 9 bases outside the gene matches. The CDR3 spans 13 residues. CDR3 coding DNA: TGTGCCAGCAGATTACAGGGGCTCGGGGAGCAGTACTTC. It is translated as CASRLQGLGEQYF.